This is a list of T cell receptor beta chains from one sample in a study of blood T cell repertoires in COVID-19. Generated by immunoSEQ multiplex PCR, the TCRdb table keeps only in-frame clones and is missing some. The table has tens of thousands of clones, 70% to 90% seen once. Sequenced: peripheral blood. Receptors were obtained from a man between 65 and 85 years old with acute or convalescent COVID-19. The CDR3 runs from the conserved cysteine through the conserved F or W. A D gene is named only where the DNA matches it firmly. Part of the rows lack a size; the others show once, few, many or a class for expanded clones.

TGTGCCAGCAGCCAAGTGGCGGGAGGCTACAATGAGCAGTTCTTC | CASSQVAGGYNEQFF | TRBJ2-1 | NA | TRBV3-1/TRBV3-2 | TRBD2
TGTGCCAGCAGCTTAGAGGGGAACAGGGGGTGGAACACTGAAGCTTTCTTT | CASSLEGNRGWNTEAFF | TRBJ1-1 | NA | TRBV11-3 | TRBD1
TGCGCCAGCAGCTTGGGACTAGCGGGGAGGGAGACCCAGTACTTC | CASSLGLAGRETQYF | TRBJ2-5 | once | TRBV5-1 | TRBD2
TGTGCCAGTAGGGGGACTCCCACCGGGGAGCTGTTTTTT | CASRGTPTGELFF | TRBJ2-2 | NA | TRBV19 | NA
TGTGCCAGCAGCTCAGTCTGGGGGCCCGGGGCCAACGTCCTGACTTTC | CASSSVWGPGANVLTF | TRBJ2-6 | once | TRBV7-2 | NA
TGCGCCAGCAGCCAAGAGAGACAGGGTCCCTATAATTCACCCCTCCACTTT | CASSQERQGPYNSPLHF | TRBJ1-6 | NA | TRBV4-3 | TRBD1
TGTGCCAGCAGCCCCCGCGGGGAAGACTATGGCTACACCTTC | CASSPRGEDYGYTF | TRBJ1-2 | NA | TRBV13 | NA
TGTGCCAGCTCGACTAATTACCAAGAGACCCAGTACTTC | CASSTNYQETQYF | TRBJ2-5 | NA | TRBV18 | NA
TGCGCCAGCAGCTTGCAAGCTTATACAGGGACCGGGGAGCTGTTTTTT | CASSLQAYTGTGELFF | TRBJ2-2 | once | TRBV5-1 | NA
TGTGCCAGCTCCCCCGGGACAGGGAACACTGAAGCTTTCTTT | CASSPGTGNTEAFF | TRBJ1-1 | few | TRBV18 | TRBD1
TGTGCCATTGGACACGCGAACACCGGGGAGCTGTTTTTT | CAIGHANTGELFF | TRBJ2-2 | NA | TRBV5-4 | NA
TGTGCCAGCAGCCCCCGGACAGAGATTTACAATGAGCAGTTCTTC | CASSPRTEIYNEQFF | TRBJ2-1 | NA | TRBV11-2 | NA
TGTGCCAGCAGACCCACTCTCGGGACTAGCGGAGCCTACGAGCAGTACTTC | CASRPTLGTSGAYEQYF | TRBJ2-7 | NA | TRBV7-2 | TRBD2
TGTGCCAGCAGCTCCCAGGGGAGCTCCTACAATGAGCAGTTCTTC | CASSSQGSSYNEQFF | TRBJ2-1 | NA | TRBV5-5 | NA
TGCGCCAGCAGCCAAGACAGGGCACACCCTGCCAAAAACATTCAGTACTTC | CASSQDRAHPAKNIQYF | TRBJ2-4 | NA | TRBV4-3 | NA
TGTGCCAGCAGTTTAGGGGCAGGGAACAATCAGCCCCAGCATTTT | CASSLGAGNNQPQHF | TRBJ1-5 | once | TRBV28 | NA
TGTGCCAGCTCACCCCGAGCCCGATCAATCGGAGCCGGGACTAGCGCCATCACAGATACGCAGTATTTT | CASSPRARSIGAGTSAITDTQYF | TRBJ2-3 | NA | TRBV18 | TRBD2
TGTGCCAGCAGCCGTCCTCTAGCGGGCTCCTACAATGAGCAGTTCTTC | CASSRPLAGSYNEQFF | TRBJ2-1 | NA | TRBV7-2 | TRBD2
TGTGCCAGCAGCTTAGTGGAGGGACTAGCGGGGGTCACAGATACGCAGTATTTT | CASSLVEGLAGVTDTQYF | TRBJ2-3 | NA | TRBV7-9 | TRBD2
TGTGCCAGCAGCTTGGTCAGGGGAAGCGAGCAGTACTTC | CASSLVRGSEQYF | TRBJ2-7 | NA | TRBV5-6 | NA
TGTGCTAGTGGTTTGGTAGCCGGGACAGGGGTCGGGAACACTGAAGCTTTCTTT | CASGLVAGTGVGNTEAFF | TRBJ1-1 | NA | TRBV12-5 | TRBD1
TGTGCCAGCAGACACAACAGGGCCCGGGGCTACACCTTC | CASRHNRARGYTF | TRBJ1-2 | once | TRBV6-4 | NA
TGTGCCACCAGCAGAGAAAGACCGGGACAGGCGTTCTGGGAGCAGTACTTC | CATSRERPGQAFWEQYF | TRBJ2-7 | few | TRBV15 | TRBD1
TGTGCCAGCAGTTCGAACCCCGGGACAGGGGATGACGAGCAGTACTTC | CASSSNPGTGDDEQYF | TRBJ2-7 | NA | TRBV27 | TRBD1
TGTGCCAGCAGCTTAGGGCAGTACAGGGATGAGCAGTTCTTC | CASSLGQYRDEQFF | TRBJ2-1 | NA | TRBV11-3 | NA
TGTGCCAGCAGTTACTCGGGACAGGGCACTCAGCCCCAGCATTTT | CASSYSGQGTQPQHF | TRBJ1-5 | NA | TRBV6-2/TRBV6-3 | TRBD1
TGCGCCAGCAGCTTGGCCGGACAGTCGTATGGCTACACCTTC | CASSLAGQSYGYTF | TRBJ1-2 | NA | TRBV5-1 | NA
TGCGCCAGCAGCGGGGCGGACAGGGAGAGAGATACGCAGTATTTT | CASSGADRERDTQYF | TRBJ2-3 | NA | TRBV5-1 | TRBD1
TGTGCCAGCAGTTACCGTAGTGGACAGCGGGGGCAGTACTTC | CASSYRSGQRGQYF | TRBJ2-7 | NA | TRBV6-2/TRBV6-3 | NA
TGTGCCAGCAGCTTGGACAGACCGAACACCGGGGAGCTGTTTTTT | CASSLDRPNTGELFF | TRBJ2-2 | NA | TRBV5-6 | NA
TGTGCCAGTACCTCAGGGATCTCTGGAAACACCATATATTTT | CASTSGISGNTIYF | TRBJ1-3 | NA | TRBV19 | NA
TGTGCCAGCAGCCGGACAGGGAGGGAGCATAACTATGGCTACACCTTC | CASSRTGREHNYGYTF | TRBJ1-2 | NA | TRBV13 | TRBD1
TGTGCCAGCTCACCGAGGTCCCAGGGCCCTAATGAAAAACTGTTTTTT | CASSPRSQGPNEKLFF | TRBJ1-4 | few | TRBV18 | NA
TGTGCCAGCAGCCAAGCGGCTAGGCGAGGCACAGATACGCAGTATTTT | CASSQAARRGTDTQYF | TRBJ2-3 | NA | TRBV3-1/TRBV3-2 | NA
TGCGCCAGCAGTGAGTCGGTCCTACAGGGCTACGAGCAGTACTTC | CASSESVLQGYEQYF | TRBJ2-7 | NA | TRBV10-2 | NA
TGTGCCACCAGCAGATCTAGCGGGGGGTCCACAGATACGCAGTATTTT | CATSRSSGGSTDTQYF | TRBJ2-3 | NA | TRBV15 | TRBD2
TGTGCCAGGTCCATAGGGGCAGGATACCTTCATGAAAAACTGTTTTTT | CARSIGAGYLHEKLFF | TRBJ1-4 | NA | TRBV7-9 | NA
TGTGCCAGTCTGGACAGGGCTTATGGAAACACCATATATTTT | CASLDRAYGNTIYF | TRBJ1-3 | once | TRBV2 | TRBD1
TGCGCCAGCAGCCTCAGACAGGGCCCCGGTCAGCCCCAGCATTTT | CASSLRQGPGQPQHF | TRBJ1-5 | few | TRBV4-1 | TRBD1
TGTGCCAGCTCACCTGGGACAGGTAGAGGGAATGAGCAGTTCTTC | CASSPGTGRGNEQFF | TRBJ2-1 | NA | TRBV18 | TRBD1
TGTGCCAGCAGTTACAGGGCACCCAGGACCGGGGAGCTGTTTTTT | CASSYRAPRTGELFF | TRBJ2-2 | NA | TRBV27 | NA
TGTGCCAGCAGCTTAGGAAGCGGTTATAATTCACCCCTCCACTTT | CASSLGSGYNSPLHF | TRBJ1-6 | NA | TRBV7-9 | NA
TGTGCCAGCAGCTTAGGAGGGTATAACTATGGCTACACCTTC | CASSLGGYNYGYTF | TRBJ1-2 | NA | TRBV11-2 | NA
TGTGCCAGCAGCACATCTGGGCAGGGTACCTACGAGCAGTACTTC | CASSTSGQGTYEQYF | TRBJ2-7 | NA | TRBV7-9 | NA
TGTGCCATCAGTGAGTCGGGGACAGGGGTTGAGCAGTTCTTC | CAISESGTGVEQFF | TRBJ2-1 | NA | TRBV10-3 | TRBD1
TGTGCCAGCAGCCGGAGCTTCCCTAGCGGGGGAGGCCTTCAAGAGACCCAGTACTTC | CASSRSFPSGGGLQETQYF | TRBJ2-5 | NA | TRBV11-3 | TRBD2
TGTGCCAGCAGCGTAGGGGGACAGGGGGGACGGGTGTTTTTT | CASSVGGQGGRVFF | TRBJ1-4 | NA | TRBV9 | TRBD1
TGTGCCAGCAGTTACGGACAGGGAATAAGGAATTCACCCCTCCACTTT | CASSYGQGIRNSPLHF | TRBJ1-6 | NA | TRBV6-2/TRBV6-3 | TRBD1
TGTGCCAGCAGCTACGGGACAGGGGGCACCCAGTACTTC | CASSYGTGGTQYF | TRBJ2-5 | NA | TRBV2 | TRBD1
TGTGCCAGCAGCCCGGGACAGGGGGACCGTAAGGGGCAGTTCTTC | CASSPGQGDRKGQFF | TRBJ2-1 | NA | TRBV7-3 | TRBD1
TGTGCCAGCAGTGAATCTGGGGCCGGTTCTTCACCCCTCCACTTT | CASSESGAGSSPLHF | TRBJ1-6 | once | TRBV25-1 | NA
TGTGCCAGCAGCACTCTGACTAGCGGGGTTCGAGAGACCCAGTACTTC | CASSTLTSGVRETQYF | TRBJ2-5 | NA | TRBV7-2 | TRBD2
TGTGCCTGGAACAGGGTAGGCACTGAAGCTTTCTTT | CAWNRVGTEAFF | TRBJ1-1 | NA | TRBV30 | NA
TGTGCCAGCAGCTTACGAGGGGAGGGCAAGGGCTCCTATAATTCACCCCTCCACTTT | CASSLRGEGKGSYNSPLHF | TRBJ1-6 | NA | TRBV11-2 | NA
TGTGCCAGCAGCTTTTGGGCGGGGGGTCAGGGTACGCAGTATTTT | CASSFWAGGQGTQYF | TRBJ2-3 | NA | TRBV7-2 | TRBD2
TGTGCCAGCAGCCTACAGAAAGAGACCCAGTACTTC | CASSLQKETQYF | TRBJ2-5 | NA | TRBV7-8 | NA
TGTGCCAGCAGCTTTGGGCAGGGAGGGGGGATGTATCAGCCCCAGCATTTT | CASSFGQGGGMYQPQHF | TRBJ1-5 | NA | TRBV5-8 | NA